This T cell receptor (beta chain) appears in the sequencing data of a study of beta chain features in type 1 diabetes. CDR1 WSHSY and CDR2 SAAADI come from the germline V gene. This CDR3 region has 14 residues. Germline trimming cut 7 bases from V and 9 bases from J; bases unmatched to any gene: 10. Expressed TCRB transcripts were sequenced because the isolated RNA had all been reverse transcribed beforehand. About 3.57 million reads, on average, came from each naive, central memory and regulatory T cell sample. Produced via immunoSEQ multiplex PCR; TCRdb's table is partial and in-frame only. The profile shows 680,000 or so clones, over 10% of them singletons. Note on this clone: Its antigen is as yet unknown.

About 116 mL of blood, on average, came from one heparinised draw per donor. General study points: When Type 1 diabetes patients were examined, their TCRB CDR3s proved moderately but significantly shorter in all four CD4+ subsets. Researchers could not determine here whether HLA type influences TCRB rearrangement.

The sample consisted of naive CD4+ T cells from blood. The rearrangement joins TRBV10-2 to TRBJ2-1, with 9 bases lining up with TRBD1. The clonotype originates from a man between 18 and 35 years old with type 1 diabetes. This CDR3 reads CASNTGGFGGEQFF. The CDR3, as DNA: TGCGCCAGCAATACAGGGGGCTTTGGGGGTGAGCAGTTCTTC.